This T cell receptor beta chain was identified in a study of blood T cells in healthy people across ages. At the level of the study: When template switching was applied, about one barcoded beta molecule was captured per two T cells. Notes on the study in general: Estimated diversity that came from one million T cells was considered an underestimate. It was found that TCR beta diversity correlated strongly with the percentage of naive T cells.

V lost 5 bases and J lost 4; bases outside the gene matches: 6. Germline CDR1 reads SGHTA; CDR2 reads FQGTGA. The CDR3 contains 14 residues. Primers used in a second PCR of about 7 to 12 cycles were a sample-barcoded 5' primer and a J-beta primer mix. MiXCR was run by TCRdb on the 5' RACE reads, yielding one entry per CDR3 protein. The table lists more than 900,000 distinct CDR3 sequences, about 27% of them singletons. This clonotype was seen ten or more times. Its antigen is not known. This sample was shared with a second study, whose subject was T cells of mothers and their children. Per that paper: Over 8.5 million reads per mother and approximately 3.2 million per child were obtained.

The chain links TRBV7-3 to TRBJ2-7; TRBD1 agrees at 9 bases. The specimen was blood. The sequence was collected from a woman in her forties in good health. Here the CDR3 DNA reads TGTGCCAGCAGCCCACGGGACAGGGTTTACGAGCAGTACTTC. Translated, it gives CASSPRDRVYEQYF.